The 10 T cell receptor beta chains reported below all come from one sample, sequenced in a study of CXCR3-negative and CXCR3-positive naive CD8 T cells. General study points: Higher TRB CDR3 hydrophobicity marked CXCR3-positive naive cells relative to CXCR3-negative naive cells.

No antigen is known for these receptors. Through 5' RACE with UMI labels, the TRB cDNA libraries were prepared. TCRdb reprocessed the 5' RACE reads and reports one entry per CDR3 protein, with no DNA. This sample contains under 110,000 distinct CDR3 sequences. Sequenced input: naive CXCR3+ CD8+ T cells from blood. As to subset: CD45RO-CCR7+CD27+CD95- naive CD8+ T cells expressing CXCR3 (TNR3+). These receptor sequences come from a human donor in good health. Some clones in this sample may be carry-over from other donors' samples.

This sequence joins TRBV7-9 and TRBJ2-1; TCRdb names TRBD1, which stays unverified in the absence of DNA. The CDR3 contains 16 residues. Germline V gives CDR1 SEHNR, CDR2 FQNEAQ (reference sequence). The CDR3 protein is CASSPAAGTDYNEQFF. The full variable domain, rest sourced from reference TRBV7-9 and TRBJ2-1, is DTGVSQNPRHKITKRGQNVTFRCDPISEHNRLYWYRQTLGQGPEFLTYFQNEAQLEKSRLLSDRFSAERPKGSFSTLEIQRTEQGDSAMYLCASSPAAGTDYNEQFFGPGTRLTVL.

J is TRBJ2-3 and V is TRBV2; the D gene TCRdb calls, TRBD1, cannot be checked with no DNA. The germline V gene has CDR1 SNHLY and CDR2 FYNNEI. CDR3 length: 16 amino acids. The CDR3 sequence is CASAFPPTAETDTQYF.

V gene TRBV10-3 combines with J gene TRBJ2-5; TCRdb proposes TRBD2, but this gene call is untestable without DNA. CDR1 is ENHRY, CDR2 SYGVKD, per germline. CDR3 length equals 13 residues. CDR3 region: CAIRGTSGETQYF.

The chain carries TRBV29-1 and TRBJ2-3; TCRdb's D call of TRBD1 is untestable without DNA. The CDR3 has 15 residues. Germline CDR1 reads SQVTM; CDR2 reads ANQGSEA. The chain's CDR3 is CSVDIGQDPTDTQYF.

The V and J genes are TRBV7-6 and TRBJ1-1; TCRdb reports TRBD1, a call that lacks DNA to check it against. The germline CDR1 and CDR2 sequences are SGHVS and FNYEAQ. The CDR3 sequence is 15 residues long. The CDR3 sequence is CASSSSGTGTTEAFF.

The genes are TRBV7-2 and TRBJ2-2. Germline CDR1 SGHTA, CDR2 FQGNSA. This CDR3 contains 12 residues. The CDR3 reads CASSPVPGELFF.

The rearrangement joins TRBV6-5 to TRBJ1-2; without DNA, the TCRdb call of TRBD1 cannot be checked. This CDR3 contains 13 residues. Germline CDR1 reads MNHEY; CDR2 reads SVGAGI. CDR3 sequence: CASSYQTGNGYTF.

The genes are TRBV5-1 and TRBJ2-7; the D gene TCRdb calls, TRBD2, cannot be checked with no DNA. The germline V gene has CDR1 SGHRS and CDR2 YFSETQ. This CDR3 region has 16 residues. The CDR3: CASSPGVTSGNYEQYF.

The chain uses TRBV10-3 and TRBJ2-6; there is no DNA to check the TCRdb D call of TRBD1. The CDR3 has 13 amino acids. CDR1 ENHRY and CDR2 SYGVKD come from the germline V gene. CDR3 amino acids: CAITGPGANVLTF.

The chain is built from TRBV7-9 and TRBJ1-1; TCRdb's D call, TRBD1, is unchecked because there is no DNA. The CDR3 length is 18 residues. Per germline, CDR1 SEHNR and CDR2 FQNEAQ (reference sequence). The CDR3 reads CASSLALLGRRVNTEAFF.